This TCR beta chain was profiled in a study of blood T cell repertoires in COVID-19. About the study: Sources were T cells, B-cell-depleted T cells, or PBMCs; the material itself was cDNA or gDNA.

The count of this clone is one. In the study's own analysis: For nucleated cells, counts were estimated from reference gene primer amplification. Using immunoSEQ multiplex PCR, the repertoire was profiled, and TCRdb retains in-frame clones only, with some absent. The DNA gave D and trimming, while V, J and clone size come from that table. The profile shows about 260,000 clones, 65% to 90% of them singletons. CDR3 length: 17 residues. Germline V lookup: CDR1 MDHEN, CDR2 SYDVKM. Trimming cost V 6 bases and J 6 bases; bases outside gene matches: 10. The sequenced sample was peripheral blood. This chain uses TRBV28 with TRBJ2-1; TRBD2 matches at 14 bases. This clonotype was sampled from a human donor in a cohort sampled during active COVID-19. DNA of the CDR3: TGTGCCAGCAGGAACTCGGGGACTAGCGGGAGAACCAATGAGCAGTTCTTC. It is translated as CASRNSGTSGRTNEQFF.